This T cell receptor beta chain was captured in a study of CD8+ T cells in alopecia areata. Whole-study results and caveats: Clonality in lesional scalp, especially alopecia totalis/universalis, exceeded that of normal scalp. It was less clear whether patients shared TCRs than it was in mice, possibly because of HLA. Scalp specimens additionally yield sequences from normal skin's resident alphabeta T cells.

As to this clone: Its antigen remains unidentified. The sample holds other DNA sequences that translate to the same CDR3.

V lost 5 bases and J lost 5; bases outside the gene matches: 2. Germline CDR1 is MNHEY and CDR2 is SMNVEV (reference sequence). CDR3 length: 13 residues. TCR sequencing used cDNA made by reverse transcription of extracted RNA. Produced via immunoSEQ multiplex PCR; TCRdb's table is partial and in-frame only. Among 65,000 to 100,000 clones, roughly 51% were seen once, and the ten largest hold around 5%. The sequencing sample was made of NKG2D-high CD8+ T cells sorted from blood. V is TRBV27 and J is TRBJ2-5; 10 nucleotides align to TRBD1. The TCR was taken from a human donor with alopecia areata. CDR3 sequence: CASSLDRGETQYF. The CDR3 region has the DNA TGTGCCAGCAGTCTGGACAGGGGGGAGACCCAGTACTTC.